A selection of T cell receptor beta chains follows, all from one sample in a study of identical twins. MiXCR, applied by TCRdb to the 5' RACE reads, yields one record per CDR3 protein. Of 540,000 or so distinct CDR3 sequences listed, 20% to 25% are singletons. Another study also made use of these data, one on yellow fever vaccine responses in identical twins.

Sequencing was performed on CD4+ T cells sorted from blood. These receptor sequences come from a young woman in good health. CDR3s include the opening cysteine and the closing phenylalanine or tryptophan. The D gene is left open where the match is weak. Some rows have no size entry. The others give once, few or many, or a class for an expanded clone.

TRBJ2-7,few,TRBV29-1,-,TGCAGCGTGCTGGCGAGGGAGACCTACGAGCAGTACTTC,CSVLARETYEQYF
TRBJ2-3,-,TRBV20-1,TRBD2,TGCAGTGCTCTTATAGGCACTAGCGGCACAGATACGCAGTATTTT,CSALIGTSGTDTQYF
TRBJ2-3,few,TRBV20-1,-,TGCAGTGCCAGCCGACCGGGTCTTGGCACAGATACGCAGTATTTT,CSASRPGLGTDTQYF
TRBJ2-2,few,TRBV7-2,TRBD2,TGTGCCAGCAGCCTAGGGACTAGCGGGACGTCCGGGGAGCTGTTTTTT,CASSLGTSGTSGELFF
TRBJ2-7,few,TRBV20-1,-,TGCAGTGCTAACGGGGCCTCCTCCTACGAGCAGTACTTC,CSANGASSYEQYF
TRBJ2-4,-,TRBV5-4,TRBD1,TGTGCCAGCAGCACGGGACAGCCTGTAGCCAAAAACATTCAGTACTTC,CASSTGQPVAKNIQYF
TRBJ1-5,few,TRBV11-2,TRBD1,TGTGCCAGCCACCCGGGACAGGGGGGTCAGCCCCAGCATTTT,CASHPGQGGQPQHF
TRBJ2-2,-,TRBV25-1,-,TGTGCCAGCAGTGCCTCGTCGAACACCGGGGAGCTGTTTTTT,CASSASSNTGELFF
TRBJ1-5,many,TRBV9,TRBD1,TGTGCCAGCAACCAGGGGGGGGGCAATCAGCCCCAGCATTTT,CASNQGGGNQPQHF
TRBJ2-1,few,TRBV27,-,TGTGCCAGCAGTTACAGGCGCAACAATGAGCAGTTCTTC,CASSYRRNNEQFF
TRBJ2-7,many,TRBV2,-,TGTGCCAGCAGTAAGGGGGAGGGCTACGAGCAGTACTTC,CASSKGEGYEQYF
TRBJ2-1,few,TRBV20-1,-,TGCAGTGCTAGTGGGATCTATGCCTACAATGAGCAGTTCTTC,CSASGIYAYNEQFF